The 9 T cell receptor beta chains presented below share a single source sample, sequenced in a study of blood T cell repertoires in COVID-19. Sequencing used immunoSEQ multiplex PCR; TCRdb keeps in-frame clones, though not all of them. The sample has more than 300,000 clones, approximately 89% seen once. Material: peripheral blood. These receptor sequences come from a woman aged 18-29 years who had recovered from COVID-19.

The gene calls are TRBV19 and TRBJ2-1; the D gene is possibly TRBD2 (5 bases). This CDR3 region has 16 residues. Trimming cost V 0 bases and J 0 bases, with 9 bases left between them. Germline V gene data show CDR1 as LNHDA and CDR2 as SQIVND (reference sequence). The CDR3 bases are TGTGCCAGTAGTATAGAGCCAGCGGTCTCCTACAATGAGCAGTTCTTC. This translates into CASSIEPAVSYNEQFF.

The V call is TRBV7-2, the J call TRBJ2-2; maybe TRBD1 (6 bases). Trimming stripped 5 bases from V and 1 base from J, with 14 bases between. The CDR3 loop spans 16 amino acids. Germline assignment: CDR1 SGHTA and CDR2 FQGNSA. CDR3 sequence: CASSQQGPLNTGELFF. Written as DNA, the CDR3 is TGTGCCAGCAGCCAACAGGGTCCCCTGAACACCGGGGAGCTGTTTTTT.

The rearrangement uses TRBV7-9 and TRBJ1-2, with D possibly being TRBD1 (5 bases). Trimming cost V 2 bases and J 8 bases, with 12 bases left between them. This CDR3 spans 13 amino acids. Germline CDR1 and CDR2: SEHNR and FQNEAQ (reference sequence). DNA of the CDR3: TGTGCCAGCAGCTTATTGAGCAAGGGGGGCTACACCTTC. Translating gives CASSLLSKGGYTF. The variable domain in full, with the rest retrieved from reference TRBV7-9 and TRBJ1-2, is DTGVSQNPRHKITKRGQNVTFRCDPISEHNRLYWYRQTLGQGPEFLTYFQNEAQLEKSRLLSDRFSAERPKGSFSTLEIQRTEQGDSAMYLCASSLLSKGGYTFGSGTRLTVV.

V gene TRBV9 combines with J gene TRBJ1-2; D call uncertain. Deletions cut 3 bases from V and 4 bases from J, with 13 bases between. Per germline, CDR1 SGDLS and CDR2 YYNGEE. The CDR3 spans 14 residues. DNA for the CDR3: TGTGCCAGCAGCGGTAACAGCTACCGCTATGGCTACACCTTC. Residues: CASSGNSYRYGYTF. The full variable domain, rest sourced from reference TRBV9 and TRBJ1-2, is DSGVTQTPKHLITATGQRVTLRCSPRSGDLSVYWYQQSLDQGLQFLIQYYNGEERAKGNILERFSAQQFPDLHSELNLSSLELGDSALYFCASSGNSYRYGYTFGSGTRLTVV.

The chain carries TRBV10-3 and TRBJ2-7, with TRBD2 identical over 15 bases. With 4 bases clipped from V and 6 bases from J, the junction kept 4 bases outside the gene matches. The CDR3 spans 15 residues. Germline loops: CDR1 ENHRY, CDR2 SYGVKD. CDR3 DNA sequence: TGTGCCATCAGTGCCGGGACTAGCGGGAGGCTCGAGCAGTACGTC. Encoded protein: CAISAGTSGRLEQYV.

The CDR3 DNA sequence: TGTGCCAGCAGCCAGGGACAGAACCACTACGAGCAGTACGTC. This encodes CASSQGQNHYEQYV. The V call is TRBV14, the J call TRBJ2-7; 7 bases are a match to TRBD1. The CDR3 is made up of 14 amino acids. Germline CDR1 and CDR2: SGHDN and FVKESK. With V trimmed by 3 bases and J by 3 bases, 5 bases remained unmatched.

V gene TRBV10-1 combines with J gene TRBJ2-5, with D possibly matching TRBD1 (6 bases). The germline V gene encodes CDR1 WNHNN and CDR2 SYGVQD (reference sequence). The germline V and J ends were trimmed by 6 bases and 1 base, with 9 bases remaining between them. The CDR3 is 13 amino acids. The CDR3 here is CASSRTVQETQYF. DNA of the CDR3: TGCGCCAGCAGCAGGACAGTCCAAGAGACCCAGTACTTC.

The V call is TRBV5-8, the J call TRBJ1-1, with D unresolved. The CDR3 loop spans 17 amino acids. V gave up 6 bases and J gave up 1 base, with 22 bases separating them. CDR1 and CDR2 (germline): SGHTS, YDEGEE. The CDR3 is CASNEDIGMGENTEAFF. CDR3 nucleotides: TGTGCCAGCAACGAGGATATCGGTATGGGAGAGAACACTGAAGCTTTCTTT.

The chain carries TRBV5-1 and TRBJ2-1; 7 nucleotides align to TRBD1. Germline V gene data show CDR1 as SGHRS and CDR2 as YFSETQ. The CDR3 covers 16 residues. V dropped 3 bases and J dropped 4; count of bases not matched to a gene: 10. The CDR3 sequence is CASSSNRQGTYNEQFF. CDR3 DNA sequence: TGCGCCAGCAGCTCTAACCGACAGGGTACGTACAATGAGCAGTTCTTC. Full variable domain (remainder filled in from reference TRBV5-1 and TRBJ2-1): KAGVTQTPRYLIKTRGQQVTLSCSPISGHRSVSWYQQTPGQGLQFLFEYFSETQRNKGNFPGRFSGRQFSNSRSEMNVSTLELGDSALYLCASSSNRQGTYNEQFFGPGTRLTVL.